These 5 T cell receptor beta chains came from one sample sequenced in a study of breast tumors, draining lymph nodes, adjacent tissues. TCRdb re-called the multiplex PCR reads through MiXCR, storing one row per CDR3 protein. The data show approximately 47,000 distinct CDR3 sequences, about 23% seen once. The specimen sequenced was breast tumor tissue. These receptors were obtained from a female donor with breast cancer. Some clones in this sample may be carry-over from other donors' samples.

This clonotype was seen repeatedly, ten times or more. This chain uses TRBV7-2 with TRBJ2-2; D is ambiguous. There are 14 residues in the CDR3. Germline CDR1 SGHTA, CDR2 FQGNSA. V lost 5 bases to trimming and J lost 7 bases, with 14 bases between them. Here the CDR3 DNA reads TGTGCCAGCAGCCCGCCCAGGAGAAACGGGGAGCTGTTTTTT. This sequence encodes CASSPPRRNGELFF.

Ten or more counts support this clonotype. The chain carries TRBV2 and TRBJ2-1; D remains ambiguous. The germline gives CDR1 SNHLY, CDR2 FYNNEI. The V gene lost 6 bases and the J gene lost 4 bases, with 4 bases spanning the gap. The CDR3 extends over 11 amino acids. The CDR3: CASSLYNEQFF. The CDR3 region has the DNA TGTGCCAGCAGCCTATACAATGAGCAGTTCTTC.

This clonotype has ten or more counts. The V and J genes are TRBV20-1 and TRBJ2-5; 8 bases match TRBD1. The germline V gene encodes CDR1 DFQATT and CDR2 SNEGSKA (reference sequence). V dropped 5 bases and J dropped 5; count of bases not matched to a gene: 7. The CDR3 has 13 amino acids. The CDR3 sequence is CSALDRVGETQYF. CDR3 nucleotides: TGCAGTGCTTTGGACAGGGTGGGGGAGACCCAGTACTTC.

At least ten counts were recorded for this clonotype. This chain joins TRBV5-1 and TRBJ2-3; D remains ambiguous. The CDR3 has 14 amino acids. The V end was cut by 0 bases, the J end by 2 bases, with 7 bases between. In germline, CDR1 is SGHRS, CDR2 YFSETQ. CDR3: CASSLAGPTDTQYF. In DNA form, the CDR3 reads TGCGCCAGCAGCTTGGCGGGCCCCACAGATACGCAGTATTTT.

There are many counts of this clonotype. This chain uses TRBV11-3 with TRBJ2-7; D call uncertain. The ends were cut back, 1 base at V and 3 bases at J, with 7 bases in the middle. CDR1 is SGHNT and CDR2 is YENEEA in the germline V gene. The CDR3 length is 13 residues. This CDR3 is CASSLGSGYEQYF. For the CDR3, the DNA is TGTGCCAGCAGCTTAGGGTCAGGCTACGAGCAGTACTTC.